Each of the 17 T cell receptor beta chains below was sequenced from the same sample in a study of T cell repertoires and HLA-DP antigens. The data were produced by immunoSEQ multiplex PCR, yet TCRdb's version contains in-frame clones alone and is incomplete. The sample has over 60,000 clones; over 75% are singletons. No antigen has been identified for these receptors. Sequencing used CD4+ T cells from PBMCs. These receptors all come from a man in his 60s in good health and CMV-seronegative.

The rearrangement links TRBV23-1 to TRBJ1-4; 9 nucleotides align to TRBD1. TRBV23-1 is an open reading frame whose function is uncertain. The J segment lost 7 bases and the V segment lost 0 bases, leaving 6 bases of the junction unmatched. The CDR3 spans 16 residues. CDR3 residues: CASSQSTGTGIEKLFF. As DNA, the CDR3 is TGCGCCAGCAGTCAATCGACCGGGACAGGGATTGAAAAACTGTTTTTT.

This clone was picked up a small number of times. The chain couples TRBV7-9 to TRBJ2-7; D is undetermined. CDR1 and CDR2 from the germline V gene are SEHNR and FQNEAQ (reference sequence). V shed 3 bases and J shed 2 bases, with 5 bases lying between them. This CDR3 region has 12 residues. This CDR3 is CASSFGAYEQYF. DNA for the CDR3: TGTGCCAGCAGCTTTGGAGCCTACGAGCAGTACTTC.

The CDR3 DNA is TGTGCCAGCAGTTACTCGAGGGGAACTGAAGCTTTCTTT. Amino acids: CASSYSRGTEAFF. The rearrangement joins TRBV6-5 to TRBJ1-1; maybe TRBD1 (5 bases). Germline assignment: CDR1 MNHEY and CDR2 SVGAGI. The ends were cut back, 0 bases at V and 5 bases at J, with 7 bases in the middle. The CDR3 spans 13 residues.

This rearrangement joins TRBV5-4 to TRBJ2-5; D tentatively reads TRBD1 or TRBD2 (7 bases each). Germline V gene lookup returns CDR1 SGHNT and CDR2 YYREEE (reference sequence). The germline V and J ends were trimmed by 0 bases and 1 base, with 13 bases remaining between them. This CDR3 is built from 16 residues. CDR3 in DNA: TGTGCCAGCAGCTTGGGGCAGGGGGGGCCCCAAGAGACCCAGTACTTC. Its protein is CASSLGQGGPQETQYF.

The V call is TRBV6-5, the J call TRBJ2-7; TRBD1 agrees at 8 bases. Germline V gives CDR1 MNHEY, CDR2 SVGAGI. The V gene end was trimmed by 5 bases and the J gene end by 2 bases; junction bases not matched to a gene: 8. The CDR3 length is 15 residues. The CDR3 protein is CASSNRDRPTYEQYF. Here the CDR3 DNA reads TGTGCCAGCAGTAACCGGGACAGGCCGACCTACGAGCAGTACTTC.

The chain has TRBV6-5 and TRBJ1-2; 9 nucleotides match TRBD1. Trimming cost V 4 bases and J 0 bases; bases outside gene matches: 6. The CDR3 spans 16 residues. Looked up from germline, CDR1 is MNHEY and CDR2 is SVGAGI. Here the CDR3 reads CASSSPGQGSNYGYTF. CDR3 nucleotide sequence: TGTGCCAGCAGTTCTCCGGGACAGGGTTCTAACTATGGCTACACCTTC.

This clone turned up a few times. Its ends do not fully match the called genes, so a read error is possible. This sequence joins TRBV10-2 and TRBJ2-5; no firm D call. The CDR3 is 14 residues long. Germline values: CDR1 WSHSY, CDR2 SAAADI. The CDR3 loop is CASSEAMFGGPLNF. DNA of the CDR3: TGCGCCAGCAGTGAGGCGATGTTTGGTGGACCCCTGAACTTC.

The rearrangement joins TRBV27 to TRBJ2-7; 10 bases are a match to TRBD2. Germline V gene sequence: CDR1 MNHEY, CDR2 SMNVEV (reference sequence). The CDR3 extends over 15 amino acids. J gave up 2 bases and V 4 bases, and 5 bases lay outside the gene matches. CDR3 region: CASSSWTSGTYEQYV. In nucleotides, the CDR3 is TGTGCCAGCAGTTCGTGGACTAGCGGAACCTACGAGCAGTACGTC.

The DNA for the CDR3 is TGTGCCAGCAGTCTTAGGATTGTGGCTAGCGGGACCCAAGAGACCCAGTACTTC. Its translation is CASSLRIVASGTQETQYF. The V call is TRBV2, the J call TRBJ2-5; TRBD2 agrees at 9 bases. This CDR3 is 18 amino acids long. V was pared by 5 bases and J by 1 base, with 14 bases of the junction left unmatched. Germline CDR1 reads SNHLY; CDR2 reads FYNNEI.

The rearrangement links TRBV6-5 to TRBJ1-2; a weak D match, TRBD1 (6 bases). CDR3 length: 15 residues. From germline, CDR1 is MNHEY and CDR2 SVGAGI. Trimming removed 5 bases at V and 8 bases at J, with 21 bases between. The CDR3 nucleotides read TGTGCCAGCAGTACCCGTAGGGGGAAAGTGTTAGGCTACACCTTC. This translates into CASSTRRGKVLGYTF.

The rearrangement uses TRBV6-1 and TRBJ2-1; D tentatively reads TRBD1 or TRBD2 (5 bases each). Trimming pared 7 bases from V and 4 bases from J, leaving 14 bases between. The germline CDR1 and CDR2 sequences are MNHNS and SASEGT. This CDR3 is built from 14 residues. CDR3 DNA sequence: TGTGCCAGCAAGGCGGCCAGGGAGTACAATGAGCAGTTCTTC. Amino acid sequence: CASKAAREYNEQFF.

The chain links TRBV5-1 to TRBJ1-3; D is unresolved. CDR3 size: 16 residues. V gave up 0 bases and J gave up 8 bases, with 18 bases separating them. The germline V gene encodes CDR1 SGHRS and CDR2 YFSETQ. The CDR3 loop reads CASSLVISSGSDTIYF. DNA for the CDR3: TGCGCCAGCAGCTTGGTGATCAGCTCGGGGTCAGACACCATATATTTT.

This clone appeared once. The chain uses TRBV21-1 and TRBJ2-3; TRBD2, as called in the table, went unchecked against the DNA. TRBV21-1 is labeled a pseudogene. The CDR3 length is 17 residues. CDR3 loop: CASSSKGPGGGPDTQYF. DNA of the CDR3: TGTGCCAGCAGCTCCAAAGGACCGGGAGGGGGACCAGATACGCAGTATTTT.

The chain joins TRBV7-8 to TRBJ1-5; maybe TRBD1 (5 bases). In germline, CDR1 is SGHVS, CDR2 FQNEAQ. The CDR3 extends over 16 amino acids. V lost 1 base and J lost 6, with 16 bases in between. The CDR3 sequence is CASSLGRTRGSQPQHF. CDR3 bases: TGTGCCAGCAGCTTAGGGCGGACAAGGGGCTCTCAGCCCCAGCATTTT.

The chain links TRBV11-3 to TRBJ2-1; D gene ambiguous. Germline V gives CDR1 SGHNT, CDR2 YENEEA. There are 14 residues in the CDR3. Deletions cut 5 bases from V and 7 bases from J, with 15 bases between. The CDR3 is CASSHGILTNEQFF. CDR3 DNA sequence: TGTGCCAGCAGCCATGGGATACTAACGAATGAGCAGTTCTTC.

J is TRBJ2-5 and V is TRBV5-1; D is uncertain. V lost 1 base and J lost 5, with 9 bases in between. This CDR3 has 13 amino acids. Looked up from germline, CDR1 is SGHRS and CDR2 is YFSETQ. Here the CDR3 DNA reads TGCGCCAGCAGCTTGCTGGCCCCGGAGACCCAGTACTTC. Protein product: CASSLLAPETQYF.

The gene calls are TRBV23-1 and TRBJ2-3, with TRBD2 matching 9 bases. TRBV23-1 is given ORF status, its function remaining uncertain. The length of the CDR3 is 15 residues. The junction had 6 bases not matched to a gene; V was cut back by 6 bases and J by 2 bases. This CDR3 is CASSQTSGPTDTQYF. The CDR3 region has the DNA TGCGCCAGCAGCCAAACTAGCGGGCCCACAGATACGCAGTATTTT.